This T cell receptor beta chain was captured in a study of shared clonotypes between healthy human individuals. Study-wide background: The cohort had two women and three men, ages 18 to 49.

With regard to this clone: The antigen is unknown.

The V and J ends lost 6 bases and 5 bases respectively, with 13 bases between them. The CDR3 runs 14 residues. Study-wide results and limits: The researchers took only blood, and tissue repertoires probably look different.

Using immunoSEQ multiplex PCR, the repertoire was profiled, and TCRdb retains in-frame clones only, with some absent. The data hold some 1.1 million clones, with 77% observed a single time. V is TRBV23-1 and J is TRBJ1-4, with a weak D call TRBD1 (5 bases). TRBV23-1 is an ORF, and what it does is uncertain. The receptor was derived from a man between 18 and 29 years old in good health. Some clones in this sample may be carry-over from other donors' samples. Sequencing input: memory CD4+ T cells from PBMCs. The sample's subset: CD45RA-negative fraction. DNA of the CDR3: TGCGCCAGCAGCCTCCGGGACCTAAATGAAAAACTGTTTTTT. This encodes CASSLRDLNEKLFF.